This paragraph reports one TCR beta chain. These data are taken from a study of shared clonotypes between healthy human individuals. Germline CDR1 reads LNHDA; CDR2 reads SQIVND (reference sequence). V lost 7 bases to trimming and J lost 5 bases; unmatched junction nucleotides: 10. The CDR3 has 14 residues. The naive CD8 population came from CD45RO-negative cells selected for CCR7, without terminally differentiated effector memory CD45RA+ cells. Some clones are missing from TCRdb's copy, which holds only in-frame ones; the method was immunoSEQ multiplex PCR. The data hold roughly 2,000,000 clones, with 90% to 95% observed a single time.

The TCR sequence derives from a man younger than 30 in good health. Some clones in this sample may be carry-over from other donors' samples. Sequenced: naive CD8+ T cells from PBMCs. J is TRBJ1-1 and V is TRBV19; 7 positions match TRBD1. CDR3 coding DNA: TGTGCCAGTACCGACCAAGCACAGGGGACTGAAGCTTTCTTT. Amino acid sequence: CASTDQAQGTEAFF.